These 11 T cell receptor beta chains share one sample of origin, sequenced in a study of blood T cell repertoires in COVID-19. Profiled with immunoSEQ multiplex PCR; TCRdb holds only in-frame clones, not every one. The sample holds fewer than 300,000 clones; about 80% are singletons and the top ten take about 3.5%. The sequencing sample was made of peripheral blood. These receptors all stem from a woman aged 80 or over with acute or convalescent COVID-19.

The chain employs TRBV6-1 and TRBJ2-1; TRBD1 is a possible D gene (6 bases). V dropped 1 base and J dropped 5 bases, with 6 bases sitting between them. Germline V gene data show CDR1 as MNHNS and CDR2 as SASEGT. CDR3 size: 13 residues. Written as DNA, the CDR3 is TGTGCCAGCAGTGAAGACAGGGACAATGAGCAGTTCTTC. This codes for CASSEDRDNEQFF.

This clone showed up just a few times. The J gene is TRBJ1-1, the V gene TRBV6-6, with 8 bases lining up with TRBD1. The V gene end was trimmed by 8 bases and the J gene end by 3 bases; junction bases not matched to a gene: 8. This CDR3 comprises 14 residues. CDR1 and CDR2 (germline): MNHNY, SVGAGI (reference sequence). The CDR3 bases are TGTGCCAGCCAACCCGGACAGGGCTACACTGAAGCTTTCTTT. Its protein is CASQPGQGYTEAFF.

The rearrangement links TRBV30 to TRBJ1-6, with D perhaps matching TRBD1 (6 bases). V was cut by 3 bases and J by 8 bases, with 20 bases left in between. Germline loops: CDR1 GTSNPN, CDR2 SVGIG (reference sequence). The CDR3 loop spans 16 amino acids. The CDR3: CAWRGGEPGAYSPLHF. CDR3 DNA sequence: TGTGCCTGGAGAGGGGGGGAACCGGGAGCCTATTCACCCCTCCACTTT. Complete variable domain (other parts from reference TRBV30 and TRBJ1-6): SQTIHQWPATLVQPVGSPLSLECTVEGTSNPNLYWYRQAAGRGLQLLFYSVGIGQISSEVPQNLSASRPQDRQFILSSKKLLLSDSGFYLCAWRGGEPGAYSPLHFGNGTRLTVT.

This clone has more than one count but fewer than ten. V is TRBV6-6 and J is TRBJ1-5; the D gene is possibly TRBD1 (5 bases). The germline V gene encodes CDR1 MNHNY and CDR2 SVGAGI (reference sequence). V lost 3 bases to trimming and J lost 6 bases, with 18 bases between them. The CDR3 is 16 amino acids. The CDR3 sequence is CASSYRGFLGAQPQHF. Here the CDR3 DNA reads TGTGCCAGCAGTTATAGGGGCTTCCTAGGGGCTCAGCCCCAGCATTTT.

The V call is TRBV4-1, the J call TRBJ2-7; D remains ambiguous. Germline-derived CDR1 and CDR2 are MGHRA and YSYEKL. V lost 0 bases to trimming and J lost 6 bases, with 9 bases between them. The CDR3 runs 13 residues. This CDR3 is CASSQDGRSEQYF. The CDR3 nucleotides read TGCGCCAGCAGCCAAGATGGCCGGAGCGAGCAGTACTTC.

The chain recombines TRBV10-3 with TRBJ1-1; no clear D. Trimming stripped 5 bases from V and 1 base from J, with 11 bases between. This CDR3 has 14 amino acids. Germline CDR1 and CDR2: ENHRY and SYGVKD. CDR3 sequence: CAISRESGNTEAFF. The CDR3 DNA follows: TGTGCCATCAGTCGGGAGTCAGGGAACACTGAAGCTTTCTTT.

With regard to this clone: Other DNA variants within this sample encode the same CDR3. The chain has TRBV7-2 and TRBJ2-5; 12 nucleotides line up with TRBD2. This CDR3 comprises 15 residues. Losses at the gene ends were 2 bases for V and 5 bases for J; bases not matched to a gene: 3. The germline V gene encodes CDR1 SGHTA and CDR2 FQGNSA. The CDR3 here is CASSLLAGGRETQYF. The DNA of the CDR3 is TGTGCCAGCAGCTTACTAGCGGGGGGGCGTGAGACCCAGTACTTC.

Ten or more counts support this clone. This chain links TRBV6-2 or TRBV6-3 with TRBJ2-6, with 9 bases fitting TRBD1. Trimming took 2 bases from V and 0 from J; bases not matched to a gene: 5. Germline values: CDR1 MNHEY, CDR2 SVGEGT. This CDR3 contains 18 residues. CDR3: CASSYSTGGSSGANVLTF. The CDR3 region has the DNA TGTGCCAGCAGTTACAGTACAGGGGGCAGCTCTGGGGCCAACGTCCTGACTTTC.

The chain recombines TRBV25-1 with TRBJ2-1; 8 bases fit TRBD2. Trimming removed 3 bases from V and 3 bases from J; junction bases left unmatched: 13. The CDR3 totals 18 residues. Germline-derived CDR1 and CDR2 are MGHDK and SYGVNS. The CDR3 nucleotides read TGTGCCAGCAGTGAGCCGGCGGAGGGCGGGAGGCTCTACAATGAGCAGTTCTTC. Translation: CASSEPAEGGRLYNEQFF.

The chain employs TRBV6-2 or TRBV6-3 and TRBJ1-6; tentative D call: TRBD1 (5 bases). Trimming removed 5 bases at V and 9 bases at J, with 14 bases between. The CDR3 runs 14 residues. Per germline, CDR1 MNHEY and CDR2 SVGEGT. CDR3 DNA: TGTGCCAGCAGTCACCCCCAGGGTACTTCACCCCTCCACTTT. Amino acids: CASSHPQGTSPLHF.

The chain recombines TRBV6-5 with TRBJ1-4; a weak D match, TRBD1 (6 bases). Germline V gene data show CDR1 as MNHEY and CDR2 as SVGAGI. This CDR3 is built from 15 residues. V dropped 5 bases and J dropped 8 bases, with 18 bases sitting between them. The CDR3 sequence: CASSPWTVGDEKLFF. CDR3 nucleotide sequence: TGTGCCAGCAGTCCGTGGACAGTTGGTGACGAAAAACTGTTTTTT.